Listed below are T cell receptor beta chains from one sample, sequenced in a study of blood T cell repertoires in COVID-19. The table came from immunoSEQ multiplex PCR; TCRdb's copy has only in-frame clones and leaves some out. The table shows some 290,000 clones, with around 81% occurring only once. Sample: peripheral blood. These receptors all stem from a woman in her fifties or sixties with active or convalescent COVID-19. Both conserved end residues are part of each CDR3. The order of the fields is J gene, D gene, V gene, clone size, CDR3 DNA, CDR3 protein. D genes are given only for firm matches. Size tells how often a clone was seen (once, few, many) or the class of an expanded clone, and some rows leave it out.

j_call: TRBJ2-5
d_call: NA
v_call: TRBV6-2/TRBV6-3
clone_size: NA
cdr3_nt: TGTGCCAGCAGTTGGGGGCGGGGGAGCCAAGAGACCCAGTACTTC
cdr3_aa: CASSWGRGSQETQYF

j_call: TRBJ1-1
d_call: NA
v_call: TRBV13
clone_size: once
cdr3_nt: TGTGCCAGCAGCCGATCGGTTAGAGAAGCTTTCTTT
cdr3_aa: CASSRSVREAFF

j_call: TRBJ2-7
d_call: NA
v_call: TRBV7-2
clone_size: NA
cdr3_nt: TGTGCCAGCAGCTTAGACGGAGGGACCACCTACGAGCAGTACTTC
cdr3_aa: CASSLDGGTTYEQYF

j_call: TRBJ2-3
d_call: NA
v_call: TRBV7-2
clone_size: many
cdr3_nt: TGTGCCAGCAGCTTAGAGGGTCGGGGAGGCACAGATACGCAGTATTTT
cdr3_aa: CASSLEGRGGTDTQYF

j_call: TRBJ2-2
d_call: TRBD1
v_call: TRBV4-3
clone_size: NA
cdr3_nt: TGCGCCAGCAGCTACGGGACAGGGCTCACCGGGGAGCTGTTTTTT
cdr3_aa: CASSYGTGLTGELFF

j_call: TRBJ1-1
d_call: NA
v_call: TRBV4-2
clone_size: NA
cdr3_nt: TGTGCCAGCAGCACGTGGGACTCTACAGTCCCTAACACTGAAGCTTTCTTT
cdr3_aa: CASSTWDSTVPNTEAFF

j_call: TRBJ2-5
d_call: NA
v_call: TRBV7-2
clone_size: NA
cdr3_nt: TGTGCCACAAAGGCGGAGCGGGACCAAGAGACCCAGTACTTC
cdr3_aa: CATKAERDQETQYF

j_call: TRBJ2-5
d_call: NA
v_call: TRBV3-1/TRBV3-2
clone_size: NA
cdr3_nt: TGTGCCAGCAGCCAAGCGTCAAAACGGGAGACCCAGTACTTC
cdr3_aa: CASSQASKRETQYF

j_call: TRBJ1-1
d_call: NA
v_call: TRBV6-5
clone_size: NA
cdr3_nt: TGTGCCAGCAGTTGGACCTCGGCGGGGGCTTTCTTT
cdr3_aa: CASSWTSAGAFF

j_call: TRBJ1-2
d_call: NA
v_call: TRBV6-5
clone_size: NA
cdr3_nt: TGTGCCAGCAGTTACACTCCCGGGTGGAGGACGTATGGCTACACCTTC
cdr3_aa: CASSYTPGWRTYGYTF

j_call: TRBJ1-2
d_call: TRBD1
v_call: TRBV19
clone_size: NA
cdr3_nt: TGTGCCAGTACCGTAATCGCCTCGGACAGGGGACAGGGCTACACCTTC
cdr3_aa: CASTVIASDRGQGYTF

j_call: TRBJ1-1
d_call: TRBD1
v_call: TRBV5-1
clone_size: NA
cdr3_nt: TGCGCCAGCAGCTTGGGGGACAGGAACACTGAAGCTTTCTTT
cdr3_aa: CASSLGDRNTEAFF

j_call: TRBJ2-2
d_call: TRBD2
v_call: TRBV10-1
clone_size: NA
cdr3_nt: TGCGCCTATCCCCCGGAGCGGGGAAACACCGGGGAGCTGTTTTTT
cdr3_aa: CAYPPERGNTGELFF

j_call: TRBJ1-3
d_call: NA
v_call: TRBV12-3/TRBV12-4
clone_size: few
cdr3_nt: TGTGCCAGCAGTTACTTGCGAAACACCATATATTTT
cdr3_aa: CASSYLRNTIYF

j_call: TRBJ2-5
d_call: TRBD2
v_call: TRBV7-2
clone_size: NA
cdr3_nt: TGTGCCAGCAGCTTAGTCAGTAGCGGGGCGCAAGAGACCCAGTACTTC
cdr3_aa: CASSLVSSGAQETQYF

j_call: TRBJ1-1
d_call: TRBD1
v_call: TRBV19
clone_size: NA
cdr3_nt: TGTGCCAGTAGTATCCAGGGGGGAGGCACTGAAGCTTTCTTT
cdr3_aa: CASSIQGGGTEAFF

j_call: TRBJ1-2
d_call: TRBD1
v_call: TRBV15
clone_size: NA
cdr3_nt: TGTGCCACCAGCAGAGTTGGGGACAGGGGTAACTATGGCTACACCTTC
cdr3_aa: CATSRVGDRGNYGYTF